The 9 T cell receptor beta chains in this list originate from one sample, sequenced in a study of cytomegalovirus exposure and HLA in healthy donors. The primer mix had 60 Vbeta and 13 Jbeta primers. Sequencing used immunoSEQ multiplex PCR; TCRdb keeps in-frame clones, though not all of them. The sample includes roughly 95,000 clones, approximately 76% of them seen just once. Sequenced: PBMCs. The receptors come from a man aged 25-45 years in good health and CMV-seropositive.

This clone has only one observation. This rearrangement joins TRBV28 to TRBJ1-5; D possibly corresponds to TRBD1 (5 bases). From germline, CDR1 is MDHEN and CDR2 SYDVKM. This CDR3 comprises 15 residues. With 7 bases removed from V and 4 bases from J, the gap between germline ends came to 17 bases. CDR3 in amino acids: CASTSGTFRNQPQHF. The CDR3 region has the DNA TGTGCCAGCACCTCGGGGACTTTTAGGAATCAGCCCCAGCATTTT.

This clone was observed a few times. Here the CDR3 reads CASSIGVYNEQFF. As DNA, the CDR3 is TGCGCCAGCAGCATCGGGGTCTACAATGAGCAGTTCTTC. The J gene is TRBJ2-1, the V gene TRBV5-1; a possible D gene is TRBD2 (5 bases). Per germline, CDR1 SGHRS and CDR2 YFSETQ. The CDR3 has 13 residues. V lost 4 bases and J lost 3, with 8 bases in between.

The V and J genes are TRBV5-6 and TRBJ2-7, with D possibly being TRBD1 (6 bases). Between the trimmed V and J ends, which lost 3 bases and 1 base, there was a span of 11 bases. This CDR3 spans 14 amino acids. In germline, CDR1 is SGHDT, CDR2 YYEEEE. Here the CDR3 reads CASSSLTGSYEQYF. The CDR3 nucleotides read TGTGCCAGCAGCTCCTTGACAGGATCCTACGAGCAGTACTTC.

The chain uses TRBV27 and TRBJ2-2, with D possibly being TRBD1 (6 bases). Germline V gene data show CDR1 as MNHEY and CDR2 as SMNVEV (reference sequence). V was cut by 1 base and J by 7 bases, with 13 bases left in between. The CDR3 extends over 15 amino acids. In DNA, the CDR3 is TGTGCCAGCAGTTTATACTCAGGGGACGGCGGGGAGCTGTTTTTT. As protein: CASSLYSGDGGELFF.

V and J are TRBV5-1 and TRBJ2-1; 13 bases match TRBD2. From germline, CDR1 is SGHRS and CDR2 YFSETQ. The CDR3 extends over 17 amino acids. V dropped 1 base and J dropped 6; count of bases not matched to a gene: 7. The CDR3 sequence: CASSLHLGLAGVNEQFF. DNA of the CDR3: TGCGCCAGCAGCTTGCACCTAGGACTAGCGGGGGTCAATGAGCAGTTCTTC.

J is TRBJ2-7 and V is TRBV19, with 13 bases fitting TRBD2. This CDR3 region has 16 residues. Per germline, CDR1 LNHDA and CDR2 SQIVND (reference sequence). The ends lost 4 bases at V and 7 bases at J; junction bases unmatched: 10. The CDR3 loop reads CASSTPLAGGMGEQYF. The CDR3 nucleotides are TGTGCCAGTAGTACGCCACTAGCGGGAGGGATGGGAGAGCAGTACTTC. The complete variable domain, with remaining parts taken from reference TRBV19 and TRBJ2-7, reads DGGITQSPKYLFRKEGQNVTLSCEQNLNHDAMYWYRQDPGQGLRLIYYSQIVNDFQKGDIAEGYSVSREKKESFPLTVTSAQKNPTAFYLCASSTPLAGGMGEQYFGPGTRLTVT.

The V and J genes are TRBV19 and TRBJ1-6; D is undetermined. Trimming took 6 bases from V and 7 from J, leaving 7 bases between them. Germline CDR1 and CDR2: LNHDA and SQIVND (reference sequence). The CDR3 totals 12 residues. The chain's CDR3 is CASRHTNSPLHF. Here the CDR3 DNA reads TGTGCCAGTAGACACACCAATTCACCCCTCCACTTT. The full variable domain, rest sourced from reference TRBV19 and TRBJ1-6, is DGGITQSPKYLFRKEGQNVTLSCEQNLNHDAMYWYRQDPGQGLRLIYYSQIVNDFQKGDIAEGYSVSREKKESFPLTVTSAQKNPTAFYLCASRHTNSPLHFGNGTRLTVT.

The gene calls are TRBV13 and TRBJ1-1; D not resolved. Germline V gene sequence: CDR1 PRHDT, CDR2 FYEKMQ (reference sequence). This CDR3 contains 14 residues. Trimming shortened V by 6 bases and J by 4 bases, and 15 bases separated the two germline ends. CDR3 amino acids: CASRPRQDGTEAFF. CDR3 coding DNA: TGTGCCAGCAGGCCCCGTCAGGATGGCACTGAAGCTTTCTTT.

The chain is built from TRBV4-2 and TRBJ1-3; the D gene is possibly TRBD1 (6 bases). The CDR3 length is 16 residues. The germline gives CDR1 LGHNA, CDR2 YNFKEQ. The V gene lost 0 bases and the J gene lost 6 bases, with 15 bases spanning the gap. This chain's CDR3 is CASSQEVGRGKNTIYF. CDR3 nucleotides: TGTGCCAGCAGCCAAGAGGTCGGCAGGGGCAAAAACACCATATATTTT.